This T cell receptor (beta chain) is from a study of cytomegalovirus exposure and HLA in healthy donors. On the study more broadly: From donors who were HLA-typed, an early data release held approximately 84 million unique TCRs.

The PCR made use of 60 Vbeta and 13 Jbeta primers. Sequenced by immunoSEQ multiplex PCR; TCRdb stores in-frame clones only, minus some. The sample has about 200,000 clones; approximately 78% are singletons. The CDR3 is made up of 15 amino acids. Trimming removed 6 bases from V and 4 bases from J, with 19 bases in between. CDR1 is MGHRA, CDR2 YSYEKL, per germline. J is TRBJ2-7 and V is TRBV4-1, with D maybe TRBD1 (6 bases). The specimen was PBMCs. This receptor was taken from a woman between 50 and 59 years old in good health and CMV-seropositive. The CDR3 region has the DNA TGCGCCAGCAGGGCAGGACAGTGGGGCCCTTACGAGCAGTACTTC. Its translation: CASRAGQWGPYEQYF.